The 19 T cell receptor beta chains listed next were all sequenced from one sample in a study of blood T cell repertoires in COVID-19. Measured with immunoSEQ multiplex PCR; TCRdb has only the in-frame clones, and not every one. Here the sample spans 150,000 to 200,000 clones, approximately 80% being singletons. The sequenced sample was peripheral blood. The receptors shown here come from a man aged 55 to 69 with acute or convalescent COVID-19.

The gene calls are TRBV2 and TRBJ2-1, with D possibly TRBD1 on 5 matching bases. The germline V gene has CDR1 SNHLY and CDR2 FYNNEI. Trimming removed 6 bases at V and 8 bases at J, with 20 bases between. The CDR3 has 15 amino acids. CDR3 sequence reads: CASSGRQGISDEQFF. The CDR3 DNA follows: TGTGCCAGCAGCGGCCGGCAGGGCATCAGCGATGAGCAGTTCTTC.

Only one count was recorded for this clone. The chain links TRBV24-1 to TRBJ2-1, with 12 bases that match TRBD1. CDR3 length: 16 amino acids. Germline CDR1 reads KGHDR; CDR2 reads SFDVKD. After removal of 3 bases from V and 6 bases from J, the junction contained 5 bases not matched to a gene. Here the CDR3 reads CATSDAGTGGCNEQFF. CDR3 in DNA: TGTGCCACCAGTGATGCCGGGACAGGGGGCTGCAATGAGCAGTTCTTC.

The gene calls are TRBV11-3 and TRBJ2-7; D may be TRBD2 (5 bases). The V end lost 5 bases, the J end lost 0 bases, and 11 bases lay between the germline ends. The CDR3 covers 14 residues. CDR1 is SGHNT, CDR2 YENEEA, per germline. CDR3 loop: CASSTGGSSYEQYF. The CDR3 DNA reads TGTGCCAGCAGCACCGGTGGGAGCTCCTACGAGCAGTACTTC.

The V call is TRBV2, the J call TRBJ1-2, with TRBD1 matching 7 bases. CDR3 length: 15 amino acids. The junction had 12 bases not matched to a gene; V was cut back by 3 bases and J by 8 bases. Per the germline V gene, CDR1 is SNHLY and CDR2 is FYNNEI. The chain's CDR3 is CASSEGKGTGEGYTF. Here the CDR3 DNA reads TGTGCCAGCAGTGAGGGAAAGGGAACAGGGGAAGGCTACACCTTC.

V and J are TRBV19 and TRBJ2-3; 7 bases are a match to TRBD2. V shed 8 bases, J shed 2 bases, and the junction held 4 bases outside the gene matches. The CDR3 sequence is 13 residues long. CDR1 is LNHDA and CDR2 is SQIVND in the germline V gene (reference sequence). The CDR3 DNA follows: TGTGCCAGTGGGGGGGGGTTCACAGATACGCAGTATTTT. Amino acids: CASGGGFTDTQYF.

This chain links TRBV19 with TRBJ2-5; 11 nucleotides line up with TRBD1. The germline gives CDR1 LNHDA, CDR2 SQIVND (reference sequence). The CDR3 sequence is 18 residues long. The V gene end was trimmed by 6 bases and the J gene end by 4 bases; junction bases not matched to a gene: 16. The CDR3 is CASRRDRGTSREPETQYF. For the CDR3, the DNA is TGTGCCAGTAGGAGGGACAGGGGGACCTCGAGAGAGCCAGAGACCCAGTACTTC.

The chain carries TRBV7-3 and TRBJ2-2, with D maybe TRBD1 (5 bases). This CDR3 is built from 13 residues. V lost 5 bases, J lost 4 bases, and 8 bases lay in between. Germline V lookup: CDR1 SGHTA, CDR2 FQGTGA. CDR3 in amino acids: CASSEGVTGELFF. The DNA of the CDR3 is TGTGCCAGCAGCGAAGGGGTCACCGGGGAGCTGTTTTTT.

The chain joins TRBV5-1 to TRBJ2-7, with 9 bases that match TRBD1. There are 14 residues in the CDR3. Per germline, CDR1 SGHRS and CDR2 YFSETQ. The V and J ends lost 0 bases and 2 bases, in that order; junction bases with no gene match: 0. CDR3 sequence reads: CASSLGTGAYEQYF. Here the CDR3 DNA reads TGCGCCAGCAGCTTGGGGACAGGGGCCTACGAGCAGTACTTC.

A single count supports this clone. The gene calls are TRBV5-1 and TRBJ2-1; 9 bases agree with TRBD1. Germline V gene data show CDR1 as SGHRS and CDR2 as YFSETQ. The CDR3 contains 18 residues. J was trimmed by 4 bases and V by 3 bases; bases with no gene match: 14. The CDR3 here is CASSWSGTGRILYNEQFF. CDR3 DNA sequence: TGCGCCAGCAGCTGGAGCGGGACAGGGAGGATACTTTACAATGAGCAGTTCTTC.

The J gene is TRBJ1-1, the V gene TRBV18, with 8 bases aligning to TRBD1. The V and J ends lost 3 bases and 5 bases, in that order; junction bases with no gene match: 5. The CDR3 spans 14 residues. Germline V CDR1 and CDR2: KGHSH, LQKENI. CDR3 bases: TGTGCCAGCTCACCCCTGACAGGGGATACTGAAGCTTTCTTT. It translates to CASSPLTGDTEAFF.

The chain combines TRBV12-3 or TRBV12-4 with TRBJ1-1; D possibly corresponds to TRBD1 (5 bases). V was shortened by 1 base and J by 9 bases, with 12 bases between the two germline ends. The CDR3 contains 13 residues. In DNA, the CDR3 is TGTGCCAGCAGTTTAGTTTACGGGGGAAAAGCTTTCTTT. Translation gives CASSLVYGGKAFF.

The chain combines TRBV24-1 with TRBJ1-5; perhaps TRBD1 as D (6 bases). The germline CDR1 and CDR2 sequences are KGHDR and SFDVKD. Trimming left V 4 bases short and J 1 base short, with 10 bases between. The CDR3 is 15 residues long. The CDR3 bases are TGTGCCACCAGTGACCCTCAGGGGAGCAATCAGCCCCAGCATTTT. Its translation: CATSDPQGSNQPQHF.

The chain recombines TRBV4-1 with TRBJ2-7, with D hard to call. V was shortened by 0 bases and J by 3 bases, with 12 bases between the two germline ends. Germline CDR1 MGHRA, CDR2 YSYEKL. This CDR3 is 15 amino acids long. CDR3 coding DNA: TGCGCCAGCAGCCAAGAAGACTTACCGCTCTACGAGCAGTACTTC. Translating gives CASSQEDLPLYEQYF.

This clone appeared a single time. The J gene is TRBJ2-5, the V gene TRBV3-1 (or the pseudogene TRBV3-2); 8 bases match TRBD1. This CDR3 comprises 13 residues. The J segment lost 6 bases and the V segment lost 7 bases, leaving 7 bases of the junction unmatched. Germline loops: CDR1 LGHDT, CDR2 YNNKEL (reference sequence). CDR3 in DNA: TGTGCCAGCACCGACAGGGGCAGGCAGACCCAGTACTTC. Amino acids: CASTDRGRQTQYF.

The genes are TRBV24-1 and TRBJ2-5; 10 bases are shared with TRBD1. Trimming took 4 bases from V and 4 from J; bases not matched to a gene: 5. The CDR3 sequence is 15 residues long. CDR1 is KGHDR and CDR2 is SFDVKD in the germline V gene. The CDR3 DNA reads TGTGCCACCAGTGACTCCGGGGACAGGGGAGAGACCCAGTACTTC. Its protein product is CATSDSGDRGETQYF.

The chain joins TRBV10-2 to TRBJ1-3, with D possibly being TRBD1 (6 bases). The CDR3 is 13 residues long. Germline CDR1 WSHSY, CDR2 SAAADI. The V end lost 8 bases, the J end lost 4 bases, and 12 bases lay between the germline ends. For the CDR3, the DNA is TGCGCCAGCGGCAGGGGTGAGGGAAACACCATATATTTT. Its protein product is CASGRGEGNTIYF.

In its sample, this clone was seen a few times. J is TRBJ1-1 and V is TRBV7-2; D not resolved. Looked up from germline, CDR1 is SGHTA and CDR2 is FQGNSA. Trimming left V 2 bases short and J 5 bases short, with 12 bases between. The length of the CDR3 is 14 residues. DNA for the CDR3: TGTGCCAGCAGCTTAATGGGTGAACTAACTGAAGCTTTCTTT. This encodes CASSLMGELTEAFF.

The chain joins TRBV15 to TRBJ1-5, with 7 bases that match TRBD1. Looked up from germline, CDR1 is LNHNV and CDR2 is YYDKDF (reference sequence). This CDR3 spans 15 amino acids. V lost 4 bases, J lost 4 bases, and 7 bases stayed unmatched. CDR3 nucleotides: TGTGCCACCAGCACAGGTCGCAGGGGGAATCAGCCCCAGCATTTT. Encoded protein: CATSTGRRGNQPQHF.

The rearrangement joins TRBV5-4 to TRBJ1-4, with D unclear. The V end was cut by 0 bases, the J end by 5 bases, with 8 bases between. The length of the CDR3 is 14 residues. CDR1 SGHNT and CDR2 YYREEE come from the germline V gene (reference sequence). The DNA of the CDR3 is TGTGCCAGCAGCTTGGCCGGGAGGAATGAAAAACTGTTTTTT. Residues: CASSLAGRNEKLFF.